These 3 T cell receptor beta chains share one sample of origin, sequenced in a study of blood T cell repertoires in COVID-19. TCRdb's copy holds only in-frame clones and misses some; the assay was immunoSEQ multiplex PCR. Of tens of thousands of clones in the sample, 75% to 85% are singletons; the top ten hold 7.3%. The specimen sequenced was peripheral blood. The origin of the receptors is a man aged 35 to 55 with acute or convalescent COVID-19.

The V gene is TRBV6-5, the J gene TRBJ1-2; no clear D. Between the trimmed V and J ends, which lost 2 bases and 7 bases, there was a span of 17 bases. This CDR3 comprises 15 residues. Germline assignment: CDR1 MNHEY and CDR2 SVGAGI. The CDR3 loop reads CASSYARPALGGYTF. DNA of the CDR3: TGTGCCAGCAGTTACGCGAGGCCAGCGCTTGGTGGCTACACCTTC.

The J gene is TRBJ1-1, the V gene TRBV11-1; D gene unclear. With 2 bases removed from V and 4 bases from J, the gap between germline ends came to 14 bases. Germline values: CDR1 SGHAT, CDR2 FQDESV (reference sequence). The CDR3 extends over 15 amino acids. CDR3 in amino acids: CASSLTDPRPTEAFF. DNA for the CDR3: TGTGCCAGCAGCTTAACCGACCCTAGGCCCACTGAAGCTTTCTTT.

The rearrangement links TRBV5-1 to TRBJ1-2; TRBD1 matches at 8 bases. The length of the CDR3 is 14 residues. The germline gives CDR1 SGHRS, CDR2 YFSETQ. Losses at the gene ends were 4 bases for V and 4 bases for J; bases not matched to a gene: 6. As DNA, the CDR3 is TGCGCCAGCAGCCGCTCGACAGGGGCCTATGGCTACACCTTC. This gives the protein CASSRSTGAYGYTF.